The next 22 T cell receptor beta chains were all read from a single sample in a study of T cell repertoires in cytomegalovirus infection. TCRdb called the reads again in MiXCR, with one record for every CDR3 protein. The sample yields 210,000 or so distinct CDR3 sequences, roughly 6.5% seen once. Sequencing was carried out using PBMCs. These receptor sequences come from a human donor in good health (CMV status not recorded). Some clones in this sample may be carry-over from other donors' samples.

This clonotype was observed at least ten times. J is TRBJ1-2 and V is TRBV6-5; D is ambiguous. CDR3 size: 15 residues. V shed 2 bases and J shed 4 bases, with 14 bases lying between them. Germline V CDR1 and CDR2: MNHEY, SVGAGI. The CDR3, as DNA: TGTGCCAGCAGTTACGCCCCGTTGGGTCTCTATGGCTACACCTTC. Translating gives CASSYAPLGLYGYTF.

This clonotype was counted many times. This sequence joins TRBV7-9 and TRBJ1-1, with D possibly matching TRBD1 (5 bases). The CDR3 consists of 11 residues. CDR1 is SEHNR, CDR2 FQNEAQ, per germline (reference sequence). V shed 1 base and J shed 10 bases, with 7 bases lying between them. CDR3 bases: TGTGCCAGCAGCTTAGACGGGGGAGCTTTCTTT. Protein sequence: CASSLDGGAFF.

The rearrangement links TRBV10-3 to TRBJ2-7; D might be TRBD1 (6 bases). Germline V gene data show CDR1 as ENHRY and CDR2 as SYGVKD. CDR3 length: 13 amino acids. V lost 10 bases, J lost 5 bases, and 18 bases lay in between. This chain's CDR3 is CATLDSPPHEQYF. Written as DNA, the CDR3 is TGTGCCACCCTGGACAGCCCACCCCACGAGCAGTACTTC.

V gene TRBV4-3 combines with J gene TRBJ1-1; D unclear. There are 17 residues in the CDR3. The germline gives CDR1 LGHNA, CDR2 YSLEER. The V end was cut by 3 bases, the J end by 10 bases, with 27 bases between. The CDR3, as DNA: TGCGCCAGCAGCCATCACTTCCCTAAGGGTTCTCCGGTGGGAGCTTTCTTT. It codes for CASSHHFPKGSPVGAFF.

The table lists this clonotype with many counts. The CDR3 region is CASSYSQGVYNEQFF. In nucleotides, the CDR3 is TGTGCCAGCAGTTACTCGCAGGGGGTCTACAATGAGCAGTTCTTC. The chain joins TRBV6-2 or TRBV6-3 to TRBJ2-1, with TRBD1 matching 7 bases. The CDR3 has 15 residues. CDR1 and CDR2 from the germline V gene are MNHEY and SVGEGT. V shed 0 bases, J shed 3 bases, and the junction held 2 bases outside the gene matches.

This clonotype was detected a few times. V is TRBV29-1 and J is TRBJ2-7, with TRBD1 identical over 7 bases. Trimming removed 1 base from V and 2 bases from J; junction bases left unmatched: 5. CDR1 is SQVTM and CDR2 is ANQGSEA in the germline V gene. The CDR3 consists of 14 residues. The CDR3: CSVEVRDSTYEQYF. The CDR3 DNA reads TGCAGCGTTGAAGTCCGGGACAGCACCTACGAGCAGTACTTC.

This chain joins TRBV5-5 and TRBJ2-7, with D perhaps given as TRBD1 or TRBD2 (6 bases each). Trimming cost V 7 bases and J 5 bases, with 19 bases left between them. Germline V CDR1 and CDR2: SGHKS, YYEKEE (reference sequence). The CDR3 is 14 residues long. The CDR3 region has the DNA TGTGCCAGCGGACTACAGGGTCCGAGTGACGAGCAGTACTTC. This codes for CASGLQGPSDEQYF.

This clonotype was seen many times. V is TRBV20-1 and J is TRBJ2-7; 10 bases are a match to TRBD1. Germline-derived CDR1 and CDR2 are DFQATT and SNEGSKA (reference sequence). The CDR3 sequence is 14 residues long. The trim removed 4 bases at V and 2 bases at J, leaving 5 bases unmatched. As DNA, the CDR3 is TGCAGTGCTAAGGCCGGGACAGGGGCCTACGAGCAGTACTTC. Translated, it gives CSAKAGTGAYEQYF.

This clonotype was found many times. The chain is built from TRBV7-2 and TRBJ1-1, with D perhaps TRBD1 (5 bases). This CDR3 comprises 16 residues. Germline V gene sequence: CDR1 SGHTA, CDR2 FQGNSA. V lost 5 bases, J lost 4 bases, and 20 bases lay in between. The CDR3 region is CASSQEGPLAGTEAFF. As DNA, the CDR3 is TGTGCCAGCAGCCAGGAGGGGCCATTAGCGGGCACTGAAGCTTTCTTT.

This clonotype occurred many times. The chain employs TRBV7-2 and TRBJ1-1; a weak D match, TRBD1 (5 bases). V lost 0 bases and J 6 bases, leaving 11 bases between the germline ends. This CDR3 spans 14 amino acids. Germline values: CDR1 SGHTA, CDR2 FQGNSA. The CDR3 spells CASSLAAWGAEAFF. The CDR3, as DNA: TGTGCCAGCAGCTTAGCAGCCTGGGGGGCTGAAGCTTTCTTT.

This clonotype was detected a few times. The chain links TRBV9 to TRBJ2-1, with D hard to call. The CDR3 is 12 amino acids. Germline values: CDR1 SGDLS, CDR2 YYNGEE. Trimming pared 0 bases from V and 9 bases from J, leaving 7 bases between. Written as DNA, the CDR3 is TGTGCCAGCAGCGTAGGAGGTCCTGAGCAGTTCTTC. Protein: CASSVGGPEQFF.

This clonotype was seen repeatedly, ten times or more. The J gene is TRBJ2-2, the V gene TRBV29-1; 7 nucleotides line up with TRBD1. This CDR3 contains 14 residues. Germline loops: CDR1 SQVTM, CDR2 ANQGSEA. After removal of 7 bases from V and 2 bases from J, the junction contained 7 bases not matched to a gene. Here the CDR3 reads CSAVGDSNTGELFF. CDR3 bases: TGCAGCGCAGTCGGGGACAGTAACACCGGGGAGCTGTTTTTT.

In its sample, this clonotype was seen many times. This chain links TRBV7-2 with TRBJ2-1; D not certain. The CDR3 is made up of 13 amino acids. Trimming stripped 5 bases from V and 5 bases from J, with 10 bases between. The germline V gene has CDR1 SGHTA and CDR2 FQGNSA. CDR3: CASSPGRDNEQFF. The CDR3 DNA is TGTGCCAGCAGCCCCGGACGCGACAATGAGCAGTTCTTC.

In this sample, this clonotype turned up many times. The rearrangement uses TRBV20-1 and TRBJ1-1, with TRBD1 identical over 10 bases. The trim removed 6 bases at V and 11 bases at J, leaving 9 bases unmatched. The CDR3 extends over 12 amino acids. From germline, CDR1 is DFQATT and CDR2 SNEGSKA (reference sequence). The CDR3 nucleotides are TGCAGTGCCGCCGACAGGGGGCTGGCCGCTTTCTTT. Translation: CSAADRGLAAFF.

This clonotype was counted many times. The chain combines TRBV23-1 with TRBJ1-1, with D uncertain. TRBV23-1 is an ORF, with its function uncertain. Trimming stripped 0 bases from V and 1 base from J, with 12 bases between. The CDR3 extends over 16 amino acids. DNA for the CDR3: TGCGCCAGCAGTCAATCCCCCCCGAAACCGAACACTGAAGCTTTCTTT. Amino acids: CASSQSPPKPNTEAFF.

This clonotype was detected only a few times. The rearrangement joins TRBV29-1 to TRBJ2-1; 9 nucleotides match TRBD1. Trimming cost V 6 bases and J 3 bases; bases outside gene matches: 9. Germline-derived CDR1 and CDR2 are SQVTM and ANQGSEA. This CDR3 comprises 15 residues. DNA for the CDR3: TGCAGCGTGATGGAGACAGGGGGAGGCTACAATGAGCAGTTCTTC. This gives the protein CSVMETGGGYNEQFF.

Many counts were recorded for this clonotype. CDR3 coding DNA: TGTGCCAGCAGCCATGATACTCGAGAGCAGTTCTTC. It specifies CASSHDTREQFF. The chain recombines TRBV4-2 with TRBJ2-1; no clear D. The CDR3 has 12 residues. With 3 bases removed from V and 10 bases from J, the gap between germline ends came to 10 bases. CDR1 and CDR2 (germline): LGHNA, YNFKEQ.

Turning to this clonotype: This clone may be a read error of a much larger clone one base away. The V and J genes are TRBV12-3 or TRBV12-4 and TRBJ2-5; D is unresolved. There are 13 residues in the CDR3. Written as DNA, the CDR3 is TGTGCCAGAAGTTTCGGGCCAGTAGAGACCCAGTACTTC. As protein: CARSFGPVETQYF.

This clonotype was counted many times. V is TRBV10-3 and J is TRBJ2-7, with 9 nucleotides matching TRBD1. Germline-derived CDR1 and CDR2 are ENHRY and SYGVKD. Trimming removed 3 bases from V and 5 bases from J; junction bases left unmatched: 5. This CDR3 is 14 amino acids long. CDR3 sequence (DNA): TGTGCCATCAGTGAAGGACAGGGGAGCGACGAGCAGTACTTC. Translating gives CAISEGQGSDEQYF.

This clonotype was found many times. The chain employs TRBV28 and TRBJ2-7; D gene uncertain. The V gene lost 5 bases and the J gene lost 0 bases, with 8 bases spanning the gap. Germline loops: CDR1 MDHEN, CDR2 SYDVKM. This CDR3 is 13 amino acids long. The CDR3 region is CASSLFGSYEQYF. The DNA of the CDR3 is TGTGCCAGCAGTCTGTTCGGCTCCTACGAGCAGTACTTC.

The rearrangement uses TRBV25-1 and TRBJ2-2; perhaps D is TRBD1 or TRBD2 (6 bases each). The CDR3 extends over 12 amino acids. Looked up from germline, CDR1 is MGHDK and CDR2 is SYGVNS. V lost 7 bases and J 6 bases, leaving 9 bases between the germline ends. This CDR3 is CASKGGPGELFF. The CDR3 DNA sequence: TGTGCCAGCAAGGGGGGTCCCGGGGAGCTGTTTTTT. The entire variable domain, with the rest obtained from reference TRBV25-1 and TRBJ2-2, is as follows: EADIYQTPRYLVIGTGKKITLECSQTMGHDKMYWYQQDPGMELHLIHYSYGVNSTEKGDLSSESTVSRIRTEHFPLTLESARPSHTSQYLCASKGGPGELFFGEGSRLTVL.

CDR3 residues: CASSLSGRRAGELFF. CDR3 sequence (DNA): TGTGCCAGCAGCCTAAGCGGGAGGAGGGCCGGGGAGCTGTTTTTT. V usage is TRBV11-2 and J usage is TRBJ2-2; 9 bases agree with TRBD2. This CDR3 comprises 15 residues. Germline V gene lookup returns CDR1 SGHAT and CDR2 FQNNGV. The J segment lost 6 bases and the V segment lost 5 bases, leaving 7 bases of the junction unmatched.